This T cell receptor (beta chain) was found in a study of vaccination and CD4 T cells after COVID-19. Study-wide background: Cells received overlapping spike peptides from SARS-CoV-2, HCoV-NL63, HCoV-OC43 and HCoV-229E as stimulation.

Regarding treatment: approximately 11-day PBMC culture with coronavirus spike peptide pools or control peptides (ViraFEST assay). IL-2 at around 10 IU/ml and peptide pools at approximately 9.6 ug/ml were added to PBMCs cultured at about 2 million per well. A single count supports this clonotype. No antigen is known for it. Cultured CD4+ T cells had their DNA profiled by the Oncomine TCR Beta short-read assay. Genomic DNA was taken out of cultured CD4+ T cells by extraction. Using its own MiXCR run on the PCR reads, TCRdb lists one record per CDR3 protein. Among about 14,000 distinct CDR3 sequences listed, about half were seen once. The V gene lost 7 bases and the J gene lost 2 bases, with 15 bases spanning the gap. The CDR3 runs 15 residues.

The chain combines TRBV12-3 or TRBV12-4 with TRBJ1-5; the D gene is possibly TRBD1 (5 bases). This receptor was obtained from a human donor who had recovered from COVID-19. Sequencing was performed on CD4+ T cells from blood, cultured in vitro. CDR3 residues: CASTDTPGRNQPQHF. DNA of the CDR3: TGTGCCAGCACCGACACCCCAGGGCGCAATCAGCCCCAGCATTTT.